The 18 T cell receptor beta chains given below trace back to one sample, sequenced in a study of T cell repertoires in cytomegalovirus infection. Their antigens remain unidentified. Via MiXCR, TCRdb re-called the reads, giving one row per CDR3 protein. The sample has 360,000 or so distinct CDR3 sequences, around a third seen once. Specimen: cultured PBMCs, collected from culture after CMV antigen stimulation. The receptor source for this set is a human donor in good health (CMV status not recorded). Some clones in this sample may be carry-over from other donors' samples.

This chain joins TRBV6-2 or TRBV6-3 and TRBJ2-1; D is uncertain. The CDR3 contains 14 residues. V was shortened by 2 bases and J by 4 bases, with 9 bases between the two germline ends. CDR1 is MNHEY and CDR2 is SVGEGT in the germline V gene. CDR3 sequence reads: CASSYGDSYNEQFF. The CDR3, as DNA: TGTGCCAGCAGTTACGGGGATTCATACAATGAGCAGTTCTTC.

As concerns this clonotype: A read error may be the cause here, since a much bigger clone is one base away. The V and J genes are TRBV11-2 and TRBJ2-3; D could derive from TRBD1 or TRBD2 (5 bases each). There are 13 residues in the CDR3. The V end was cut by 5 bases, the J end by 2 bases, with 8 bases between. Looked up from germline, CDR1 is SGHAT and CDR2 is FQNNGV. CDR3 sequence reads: CASSRDVTDTQYF. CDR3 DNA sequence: TGTGCCAGCAGCCGGGACGTCACAGATACGCAGTATTTT.

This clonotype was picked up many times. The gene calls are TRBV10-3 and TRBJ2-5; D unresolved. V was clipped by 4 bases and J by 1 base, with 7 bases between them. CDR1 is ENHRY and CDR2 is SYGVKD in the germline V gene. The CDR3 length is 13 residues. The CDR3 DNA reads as TGTGCCATCAGTGCCGGGCCCCAAGAGACCCAGTACTTC. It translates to CAISAGPQETQYF.

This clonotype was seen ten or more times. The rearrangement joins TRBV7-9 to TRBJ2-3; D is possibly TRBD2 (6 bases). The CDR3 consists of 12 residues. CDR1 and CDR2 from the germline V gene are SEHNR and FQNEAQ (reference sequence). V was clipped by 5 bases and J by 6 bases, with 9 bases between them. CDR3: CASSPTSDTQYF. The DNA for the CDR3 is TGTGCCAGCAGCCCAACTAGCGATACGCAGTATTTT.

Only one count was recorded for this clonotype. CDR3 in amino acids: CASSFEGARTEAFF. CDR3 nucleotide sequence: TGTGCCAGCAGCTTTGAGGGGGCGAGGACTGAAGCTTTCTTT. V is TRBV11-3 and J is TRBJ1-1, with TRBD1 matching 7 bases. V dropped 3 bases and J dropped 5; count of bases not matched to a gene: 6. The CDR3 is 14 residues long. The germline gives CDR1 SGHNT, CDR2 YENEEA.

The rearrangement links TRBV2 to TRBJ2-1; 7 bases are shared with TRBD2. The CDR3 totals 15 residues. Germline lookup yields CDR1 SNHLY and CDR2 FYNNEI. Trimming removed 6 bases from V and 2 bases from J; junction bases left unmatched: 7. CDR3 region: CASRLGRATYNEQFF. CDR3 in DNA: TGTGCCAGCAGGTTGGGGAGGGCCACCTACAATGAGCAGTTCTTC.

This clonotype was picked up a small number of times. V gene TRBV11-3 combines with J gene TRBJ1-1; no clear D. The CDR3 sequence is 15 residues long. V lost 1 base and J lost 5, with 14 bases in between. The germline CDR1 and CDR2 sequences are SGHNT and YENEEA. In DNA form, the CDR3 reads TGTGCCAGCAGCTTAGGTGGGAGTGCGGATACTGAAGCTTTCTTT. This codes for CASSLGGSADTEAFF.

The CDR3 DNA follows: TGTGCCAGCAGCCAAGCTGGTAGGTACGAGCAGTACGTC. Amino acid sequence: CASSQAGRYEQYV. The rearrangement links TRBV3-1 to TRBJ2-7; D gene ambiguous. Germline V gene sequence: CDR1 LGHDT, CDR2 YNNKEL (reference sequence). Trimming left V 1 base short and J 4 bases short, with 8 bases between. The CDR3 totals 13 residues.

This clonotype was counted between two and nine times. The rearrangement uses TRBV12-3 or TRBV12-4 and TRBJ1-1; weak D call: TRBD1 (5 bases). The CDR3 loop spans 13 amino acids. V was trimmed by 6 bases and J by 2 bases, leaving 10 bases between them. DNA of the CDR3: TGTGCCAGCAGGAAACAGGTCAACACTGAAGCTTTCTTT. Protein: CASRKQVNTEAFF.

CDR3 nucleotides: TGTGCCAGCAGGCAGTCGGGGGTTAATGAAGCTTTCTTT. It is translated as CASRQSGVNEAFF. The rearrangement joins TRBV2 to TRBJ1-1; D possibly corresponds to TRBD1 (5 bases). Trimming took 6 bases from V and 7 from J, leaving 15 bases between them. Germline V CDR1 and CDR2: SNHLY, FYNNEI. This CDR3 comprises 13 residues.

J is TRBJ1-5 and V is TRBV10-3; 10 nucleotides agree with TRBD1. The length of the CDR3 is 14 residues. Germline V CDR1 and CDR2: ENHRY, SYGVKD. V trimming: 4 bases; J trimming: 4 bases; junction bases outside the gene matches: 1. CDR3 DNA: TGTGCCATCAGTGGGGACAGGGGAAATCAGCCCCAGCATTTT. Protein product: CAISGDRGNQPQHF.

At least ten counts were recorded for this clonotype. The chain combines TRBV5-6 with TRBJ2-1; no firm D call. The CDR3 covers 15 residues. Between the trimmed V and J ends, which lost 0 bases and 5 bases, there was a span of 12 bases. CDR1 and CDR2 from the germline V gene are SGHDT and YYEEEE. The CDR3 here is CASSLAPSEDNEQFF. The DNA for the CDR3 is TGTGCCAGCAGCTTGGCGCCCTCGGAAGACAATGAGCAGTTCTTC.

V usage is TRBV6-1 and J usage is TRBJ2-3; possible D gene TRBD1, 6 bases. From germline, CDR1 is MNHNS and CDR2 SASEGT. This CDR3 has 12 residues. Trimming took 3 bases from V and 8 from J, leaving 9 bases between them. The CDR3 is CASSEDSATQYF. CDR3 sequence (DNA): TGTGCCAGCAGTGAGGACAGTGCTACGCAGTATTTT.

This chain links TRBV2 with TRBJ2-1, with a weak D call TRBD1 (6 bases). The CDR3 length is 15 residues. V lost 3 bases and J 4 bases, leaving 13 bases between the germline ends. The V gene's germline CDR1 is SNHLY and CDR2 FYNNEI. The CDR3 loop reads CASSESKGEYNEQFF. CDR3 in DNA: TGTGCCAGCAGTGAGTCCAAGGGGGAGTACAATGAGCAGTTCTTC.

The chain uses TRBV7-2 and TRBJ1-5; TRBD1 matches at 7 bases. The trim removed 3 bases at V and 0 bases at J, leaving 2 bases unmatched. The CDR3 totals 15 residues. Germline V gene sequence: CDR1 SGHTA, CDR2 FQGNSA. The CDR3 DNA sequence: TGTGCCAGCAGCTTTACAGGGGTTAGCAATCAGCCCCAGCATTTT. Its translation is CASSFTGVSNQPQHF.

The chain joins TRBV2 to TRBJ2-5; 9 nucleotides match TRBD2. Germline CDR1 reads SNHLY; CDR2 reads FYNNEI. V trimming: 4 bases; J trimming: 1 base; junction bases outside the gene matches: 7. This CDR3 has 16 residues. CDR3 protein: CASSGLLAGSQETQYF. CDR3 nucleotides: TGTGCCAGCAGTGGGCTTCTAGCGGGGAGCCAAGAGACCCAGTACTTC.

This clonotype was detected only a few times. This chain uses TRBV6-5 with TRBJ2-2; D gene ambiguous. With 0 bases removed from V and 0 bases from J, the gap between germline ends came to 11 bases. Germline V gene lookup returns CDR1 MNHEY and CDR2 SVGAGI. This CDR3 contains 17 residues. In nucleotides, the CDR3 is TGTGCCAGCAGTTACTCGAAGTGGGCAGCGAACACCGGGGAGCTGTTTTTT. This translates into CASSYSKWAANTGELFF.

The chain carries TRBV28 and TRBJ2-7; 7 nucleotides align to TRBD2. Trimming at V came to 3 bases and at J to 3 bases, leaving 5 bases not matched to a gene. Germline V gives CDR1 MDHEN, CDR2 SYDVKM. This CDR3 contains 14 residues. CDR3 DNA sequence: TGTGCCAGCAGTTTGGGCGGGAGCGGCTACGAGCAGTACGTC. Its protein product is CASSLGGSGYEQYV.